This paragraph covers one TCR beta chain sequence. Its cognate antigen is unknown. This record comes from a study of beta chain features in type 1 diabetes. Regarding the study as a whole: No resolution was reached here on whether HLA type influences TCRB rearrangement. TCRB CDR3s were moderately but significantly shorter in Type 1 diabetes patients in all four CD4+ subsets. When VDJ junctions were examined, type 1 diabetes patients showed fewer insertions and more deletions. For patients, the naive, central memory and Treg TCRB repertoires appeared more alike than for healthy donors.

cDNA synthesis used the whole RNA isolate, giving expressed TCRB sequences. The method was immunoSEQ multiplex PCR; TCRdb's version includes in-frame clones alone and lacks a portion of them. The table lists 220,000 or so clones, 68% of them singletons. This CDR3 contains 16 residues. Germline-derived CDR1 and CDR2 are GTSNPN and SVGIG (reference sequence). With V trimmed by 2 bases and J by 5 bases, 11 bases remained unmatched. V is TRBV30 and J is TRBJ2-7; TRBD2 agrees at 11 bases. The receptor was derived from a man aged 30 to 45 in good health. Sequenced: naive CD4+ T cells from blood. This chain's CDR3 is CAWSPPSGRPVNEQYF. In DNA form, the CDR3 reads TGTGCCTGGAGTCCCCCTAGCGGGAGGCCTGTCAACGAGCAGTACTTC.